The 15 T cell receptor beta chains below come from one sample, sequenced in a study of cytomegalovirus exposure and HLA in healthy donors (dated by TCRdb to about 2017). The library was made by the immunoSEQ multiplex PCR assay. For the multiplex PCR, a mixture combining 60 forward primers for TCR Vbeta segments and 13 reverse primers for TCR Jbeta segments was used. Sourced from immuneACCESS, this table was stored by TCRdb with only in-frame sequences that have V and J called. A share of the clones is absent; for the studies checked, an unresolved V gene accounts for under half, and the remainder has no known explanation. For this sample there are 150,000 or so clones; 55% to 70% appear just once. The ten largest clones capture 2.5% to 3.5% of the sample. Sequencing was done on a sample of PBMCs. These receptors were taken from a woman under 40 in good health and CMV-seropositive.

This chain links TRBV28 with TRBJ2-3, with D perhaps matching TRBD2 (6 bases). Per the germline V gene, CDR1 is MDHEN and CDR2 is SYDVKM. V was cut by 6 bases and J by 1 base, with 14 bases left in between. The CDR3 is made up of 15 amino acids. CDR3 sequence reads: CASSPLWGGTDTQYF. The CDR3 nucleotides read TGTGCCAGCAGCCCTTTATGGGGGGGCACAGATACGCAGTATTTT.

This clone has only a few counts. V gene TRBV7-8 combines with J gene TRBJ1-2; 8 bases align to TRBD1. V dropped 3 bases and J dropped 7; count of bases not matched to a gene: 4. The germline V gene encodes CDR1 SGHVS and CDR2 FQNEAQ. The CDR3 runs 13 residues. The CDR3: CASSLTGEGGYTF. The DNA for the CDR3 is TGTGCCAGCAGCTTGACAGGGGAAGGTGGCTACACCTTC. The whole variable domain, filled in from reference TRBV7-8 and TRBJ1-2, reads GAGVSQSPRYKVAKRGQDVALRCDPISGHVSLFWYQQALGQGPEFLTYFQNEAQLDKSGLPSDRFFAERPEGSVSTLKIQRTQQEDSAVYLCASSLTGEGGYTFGSGTRLTVV.

The J gene is TRBJ1-2, the V gene TRBV15, with a weak D call TRBD1 (6 bases). Trimming stripped 7 bases from V and 7 bases from J, with 16 bases between. Per the germline V gene, CDR1 is LNHNV and CDR2 is YYDKDF (reference sequence). This CDR3 has 13 amino acids. CDR3 sequence (DNA): TGTGCCACCACCCGAAACAGGGAGGGTGGCTACACCTTC. Amino acids: CATTRNREGGYTF.

The chain couples TRBV5-1 to TRBJ2-7, with TRBD1 identical over 7 bases. The V gene end was trimmed by 3 bases and the J gene end by 3 bases; junction bases not matched to a gene: 9. The CDR3 extends over 15 amino acids. Germline V lookup: CDR1 SGHRS, CDR2 YFSETQ. CDR3 nucleotide sequence: TGCGCCAGCAGCTCCCAAAAGGGGGCTATCTACGAGCAGTACTTC. This sequence encodes CASSSQKGAIYEQYF.

This clone has only one observation. The chain is built from TRBV4-1 and TRBJ2-1, with 12 nucleotides matching TRBD2. Germline V lookup: CDR1 MGHRA, CDR2 YSYEKL. Trimming took 1 base from V and 12 from J; bases not matched to a gene: 10. CDR3 length: 16 residues. CDR3 nucleotide sequence: TGCGCCAGCAGCCAAGTCGGAACTAGCGGGGGGTTTTGGCAGTTCTTC. This gives the protein CASSQVGTSGGFWQFF.

J is TRBJ2-5 and V is TRBV10-1; 9 nucleotides match TRBD1. The CDR3 consists of 15 residues. Germline values: CDR1 WNHNN, CDR2 SYGVQD (reference sequence). J was trimmed by 1 base and V by 4 bases; bases with no gene match: 4. This CDR3 reads CASSGGQGPQETQYF. The CDR3, as DNA: TGCGCCAGCAGTGGGGGACAGGGACCCCAAGAGACCCAGTACTTC.

This clone was seen a handful of times. The gene calls are TRBV7-3 and TRBJ2-3; D might be TRBD2 (5 bases). The CDR3 covers 14 residues. The germline gives CDR1 SGHTA, CDR2 FQGTGA. V lost 5 bases and J lost 2, with 11 bases in between. The CDR3 reads CASSLDSNTDTQYF. As DNA, the CDR3 is TGTGCCAGCAGCCTGGACTCTAACACAGATACGCAGTATTTT.

This clone appeared a few times. This sequence joins TRBV7-9 and TRBJ1-2; tentatively, D is TRBD1 (6 bases). The CDR3 length is 12 residues. Germline V gene sequence: CDR1 SEHNR, CDR2 FQNEAQ (reference sequence). V dropped 3 bases and J dropped 7 bases, with 9 bases sitting between them. In nucleotides, the CDR3 is TGTGCCAGCAGCTTTGGGGGCGGTGGCTACACCTTC. It is translated as CASSFGGGGYTF.

The V and J genes are TRBV2 and TRBJ2-3; 8 bases match TRBD2. Germline lookup yields CDR1 SNHLY and CDR2 FYNNEI. The CDR3 covers 15 residues. V shed 2 bases, J shed 4 bases, and the junction held 5 bases outside the gene matches. This chain's CDR3 is CASSELAGRSDTQYF. The CDR3 coding sequence is TGTGCCAGCAGTGAATTAGCGGGGCGGTCAGATACGCAGTATTTT.

CDR3 sequence: CASKTQGSGNQPQHF. As DNA, the CDR3 is TGTGCCAGCAAGACACAGGGATCCGGCAATCAGCCCCAGCATTTT. J is TRBJ1-5 and V is TRBV27; possibly TRBD1 for D (6 bases). The V gene lost 7 bases and the J gene lost 2 bases, with 15 bases spanning the gap. Germline assignment: CDR1 MNHEY and CDR2 SMNVEV (reference sequence). The CDR3 is 15 amino acids.

The gene calls are TRBV9 and TRBJ1-2, with 9 bases identical to TRBD1. Trimming removed 2 bases from V and 0 bases from J; junction bases left unmatched: 5. There are 16 residues in the CDR3. CDR1 SGDLS and CDR2 YYNGEE come from the germline V gene. The CDR3 DNA reads TGTGCCAGCAGCGTGGCTAGGGACAGGGCTAACTATGGCTACACCTTC. It yields the protein CASSVARDRANYGYTF.

The chain joins TRBV28 to TRBJ1-3, with D unresolved. The germline V gene encodes CDR1 MDHEN and CDR2 SYDVKM. V was clipped by 4 bases and J by 6 bases, with 7 bases between them. The CDR3 is 12 amino acids. The CDR3 DNA reads TGTGCCAGCAGTTCATCAGAAAACACCATATATTTT. The encoded protein is CASSSSENTIYF.

CDR3 sequence reads: CASSLSPGLLSYEQYF. In nucleotides, the CDR3 is TGTGCCAGCAGTTTATCCCCGGGACTACTATCCTACGAGCAGTACTTC. This sequence joins TRBV21-1 and TRBJ2-7; the table names TRBD2, a call not compared with the DNA. TRBV21-1 counts as a pseudogene. The CDR3 contains 16 residues.

This clone was counted once. The chain uses TRBV7-3 and TRBJ2-1; 7 positions match TRBD2. Germline loops: CDR1 SGHTA, CDR2 FQGTGA. Losses at the gene ends were 4 bases for V and 4 bases for J; bases not matched to a gene: 1. The CDR3 is 13 amino acids. CDR3 sequence (DNA): TGTGCCAGCAGCTCGCGGGAGTACAATGAGCAGTTCTTC. This codes for CASSSREYNEQFF.

The chain joins TRBV6-4 to TRBJ1-5; TRBD1 agrees at 7 bases. CDR1 MRHNA and CDR2 SNTAGT come from the germline V gene. The CDR3 is 15 amino acids. Trimming at V came to 5 bases and at J to 0 bases, leaving 4 bases not matched to a gene. This CDR3 reads CASSLTGDSNQPQHF. Written as DNA, the CDR3 is TGTGCCAGCAGTCTTACAGGGGATAGCAATCAGCCCCAGCATTTT.